This T cell receptor beta chain is from a study of spatial heterogeneity in lung cancer. The study tagged each TCR cDNA molecule with a unique molecular identifier. TCRdb re-called the 5' RACE reads through MiXCR, storing one row per CDR3 protein. The table includes fewer than 150,000 distinct CDR3 sequences, roughly 10% detected once. Time point described: blood at routine non-recurrence follow-up after resection. The CDR3 sequence is 15 residues long. Germline CDR1 SGHDN, CDR2 FVKESK. Trimming took 1 base from V and 2 from J, leaving 12 bases between them. This clonotype showed up many times. This material consisted of PBMCs, taken at follow-up. The chain is built from TRBV14 and TRBJ2-7; D possibly corresponds to TRBD2 (5 bases). The TCR sequence derives from a female donor with early-stage non-small cell lung cancer. The CDR3 spells CASSQGYGVTYEQYF. In DNA, the CDR3 is TGTGCCAGCAGCCAAGGGTACGGGGTCACCTACGAGCAGTACTTC.